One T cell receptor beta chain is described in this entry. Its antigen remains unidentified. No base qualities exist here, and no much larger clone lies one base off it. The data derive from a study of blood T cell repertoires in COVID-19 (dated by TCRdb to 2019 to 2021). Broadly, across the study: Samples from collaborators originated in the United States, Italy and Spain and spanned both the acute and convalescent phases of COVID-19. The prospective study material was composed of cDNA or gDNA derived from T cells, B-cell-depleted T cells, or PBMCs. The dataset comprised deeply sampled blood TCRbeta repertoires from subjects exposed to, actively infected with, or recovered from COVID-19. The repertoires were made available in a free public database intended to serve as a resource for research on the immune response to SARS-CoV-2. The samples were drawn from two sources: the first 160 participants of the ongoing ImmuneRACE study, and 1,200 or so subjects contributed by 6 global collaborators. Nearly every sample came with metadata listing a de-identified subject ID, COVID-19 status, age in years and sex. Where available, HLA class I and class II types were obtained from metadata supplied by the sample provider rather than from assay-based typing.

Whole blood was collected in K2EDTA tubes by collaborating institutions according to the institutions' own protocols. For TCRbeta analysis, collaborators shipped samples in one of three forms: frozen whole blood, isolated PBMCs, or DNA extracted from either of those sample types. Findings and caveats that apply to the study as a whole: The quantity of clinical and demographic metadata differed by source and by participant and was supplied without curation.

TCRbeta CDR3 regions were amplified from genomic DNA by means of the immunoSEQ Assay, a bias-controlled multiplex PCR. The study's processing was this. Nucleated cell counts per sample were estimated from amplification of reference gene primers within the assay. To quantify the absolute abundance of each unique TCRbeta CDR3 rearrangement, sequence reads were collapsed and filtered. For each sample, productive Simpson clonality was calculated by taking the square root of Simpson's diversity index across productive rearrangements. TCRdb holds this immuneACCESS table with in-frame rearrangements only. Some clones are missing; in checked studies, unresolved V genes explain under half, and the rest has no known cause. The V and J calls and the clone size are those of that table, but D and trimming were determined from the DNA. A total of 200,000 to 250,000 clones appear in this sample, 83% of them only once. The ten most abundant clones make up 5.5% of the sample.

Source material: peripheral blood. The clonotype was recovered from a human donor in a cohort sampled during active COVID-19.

The nucleotide sequence is TGTGCCAGCAGCGTAGAGGGACAGGGAGGGTACTATGGCTACACCTTC. It translates as CASSVEGQGGYYGYTF. The chain joins TRBV9 to TRBJ1-2; TRBD1 agrees with 9 junctional bases. V is pruned by 0 bases and J by 3 bases, leaving 6 bases of the junction without a gene match. Via the germline V gene, CDR1 is SGDLS and CDR2 YYNGEE. Counted from cysteine to phenylalanine, this CDR3 has 16 amino acids. Only the CDR3 DNA stays, 48 bases, in frame from base 1.